Each of the 12 T cell receptor beta chains below was sequenced from the same sample in a study of cytomegalovirus exposure and HLA in healthy donors. 60 Vbeta and 13 Jbeta primers were used in PCR. Measured with immunoSEQ multiplex PCR; TCRdb has only the in-frame clones, and not every one. The repertoire holds 90,000 to 150,000 clones, with 6.5% to 9.5% as singletons. The source material was PBMCs. These receptors originate from a woman between 35 and 50 years old in good health and CMV-seropositive.

In its sample, this clone was seen a few times. The gene calls are TRBV30 and TRBJ1-3; no firm D call. The CDR3 contains 14 residues. The V end lost 1 base, the J end lost 4 bases, and 11 bases lay between the germline ends. In germline, CDR1 is GTSNPN, CDR2 SVGIG (reference sequence). CDR3 nucleotide sequence: TGTGCCTGGAGTGCAAATGGAGGAGGAAACACCATATATTTT. Protein: CAWSANGGGNTIYF.

In this sample, this clone turned up a few times. The chain combines TRBV28 with TRBJ2-2; 9 bases agree with TRBD1. The CDR3 runs to 16 residues. Per germline, CDR1 MDHEN and CDR2 SYDVKM. The V and J ends lost 2 bases and 1 base, in that order; junction bases with no gene match: 2. The CDR3, as DNA: TGTGCCAGCAGTTTAGAGGACAGGGGGAACACCGGGGAGCTGTTTTTT. As protein: CASSLEDRGNTGELFF.

This clone was seen more than once but under ten times. V is TRBV5-1 and J is TRBJ2-4; a weak D match, TRBD1 (6 bases). V was cut by 0 bases and J by 7 bases, with 17 bases left in between. The CDR3 has 16 amino acids. Germline lookup yields CDR1 SGHRS and CDR2 YFSETQ. In DNA, the CDR3 is TGCGCCAGCAGCTTGGAAGGGGCAGGGGCTGCGAACATTCAGTACTTC. Residues: CASSLEGAGAANIQYF.

The chain is built from TRBV5-4 and TRBJ1-2; TRBD1 matches 10 bases. This CDR3 is 15 amino acids long. The junction had 8 bases not matched to a gene; V was cut back by 3 bases and J by 6 bases. From germline, CDR1 is SGHNT and CDR2 YYREEE (reference sequence). The CDR3 DNA sequence: TGTGCCAGCAGCTCGTTCGGGACAGGGGAGGATGGCTACACCTTC. It encodes CASSSFGTGEDGYTF.

J is TRBJ2-2 and V is TRBV7-8; possibly TRBD1 for D (5 bases). The CDR3 is 15 residues long. Per the germline V gene, CDR1 is SGHVS and CDR2 is FQNEAQ. Trimming pared 2 bases from V and 7 bases from J, leaving 14 bases between. The CDR3 reads CASSLQGRRNGELFF. As DNA, the CDR3 is TGTGCCAGCAGCTTACAGGGCCGAAGGAACGGGGAGCTGTTTTTT. Together with reference TRBV7-8 and TRBJ2-2, the CDR3 gives the full variable domain: GAGVSQSPRYKVAKRGQDVALRCDPISGHVSLFWYQQALGQGPEFLTYFQNEAQLDKSGLPSDRFFAERPEGSVSTLKIQRTQQEDSAVYLCASSLQGRRNGELFFGEGSRLTVL.

This clone was detected a few times. The gene calls are TRBV5-1 and TRBJ2-3; 8 bases fit TRBD2. CDR3 size: 16 residues. Looked up from germline, CDR1 is SGHRS and CDR2 is YFSETQ. V was clipped by 0 bases and J by 2 bases; unmatched bases: 5. The CDR3 is CASSLDAGGPTDTQYF. CDR3 bases: TGCGCCAGCAGCTTGGACGCGGGGGGCCCCACAGATACGCAGTATTTT.

Only a few counts were recorded for this clone. CDR3 sequence reads: CASRNGGGSQPQHF. The CDR3 DNA reads TGTGCCAGCAGGAATGGAGGGGGCAGTCAGCCCCAGCATTTT. This rearrangement joins TRBV6-5 to TRBJ1-5; 7 bases match TRBD1. This CDR3 contains 14 residues. Germline V CDR1 and CDR2: MNHEY, SVGAGI. The V segment lost 6 bases and the J segment 6 bases; nucleotides outside the gene matches: 8.

The rearrangement joins TRBV5-1 to TRBJ2-1; perhaps TRBD2 as D (6 bases). Trimming took 2 bases from V and 0 from J, leaving 12 bases between them. CDR3 length equals 16 residues. Germline assignment: CDR1 SGHRS and CDR2 YFSETQ. The CDR3 loop reads CASSFYGGVSYNEQFF. The CDR3 nucleotides read TGCGCCAGCAGCTTTTACGGGGGAGTCTCCTACAATGAGCAGTTCTTC.

This clone has a handful of counts. The chain joins TRBV14 to TRBJ1-2; D remains ambiguous. The CDR3 covers 12 residues. The germline V gene has CDR1 SGHDN and CDR2 FVKESK. Between the trimmed V and J ends, which lost 3 bases and 3 bases, there was a span of 5 bases. Here the CDR3 DNA reads TGTGCCAGCAGCCAGGGAGACTATGGCTACACCTTC. Its translation is CASSQGDYGYTF. The entire variable domain, with the rest obtained from reference TRBV14 and TRBJ1-2, is as follows: EAGVTQFPSHSVIEKGQTVTLRCDPISGHDNLYWYRRVMGKEIKFLLHFVKESKQDESGMPNNRFLAERTGGTYSTLKVQPAELEDSGVYFCASSQGDYGYTFGSGTRLTVV.

This clone was seen only a few times. This chain joins TRBV27 and TRBJ2-3; D might be TRBD1 (5 bases). This CDR3 has 14 amino acids. Germline V CDR1 and CDR2: MNHEY, SMNVEV (reference sequence). V lost 0 bases to trimming and J lost 2 bases, with 6 bases between them. CDR3 sequence (DNA): TGTGCCAGCAGTTTATCGGGGCTCACAGATACGCAGTATTTT. It encodes CASSLSGLTDTQYF.

This clone was seen more than once but under ten times. The V and J genes are TRBV18 and TRBJ2-2; perhaps TRBD1 as D (5 bases). Germline V gives CDR1 KGHSH, CDR2 LQKENI. Deletions cut 6 bases from V and 4 bases from J, with 21 bases between. This CDR3 is 17 amino acids long. CDR3 nucleotides: TGTGCCAGCTCCCTATCCACAGGACGGACATCCACCGGGGAGCTGTTTTTT. It yields the protein CASSLSTGRTSTGELFF.

V usage is TRBV19 and J usage is TRBJ2-7; 7 bases are a match to TRBD2. This CDR3 spans 15 amino acids. Losses at the gene ends were 0 bases for V and 4 bases for J; bases not matched to a gene: 6. Germline assignment: CDR1 LNHDA and CDR2 SQIVND (reference sequence). CDR3 in amino acids: CASSIDAAGLYEQYF. The CDR3 DNA is TGTGCCAGTAGTATAGATGCGGCGGGACTATACGAGCAGTACTTC. Complete variable domain (other parts from reference TRBV19 and TRBJ2-7): DGGITQSPKYLFRKEGQNVTLSCEQNLNHDAMYWYRQDPGQGLRLIYYSQIVNDFQKGDIAEGYSVSREKKESFPLTVTSAQKNPTAFYLCASSIDAAGLYEQYFGPGTRLTVT.